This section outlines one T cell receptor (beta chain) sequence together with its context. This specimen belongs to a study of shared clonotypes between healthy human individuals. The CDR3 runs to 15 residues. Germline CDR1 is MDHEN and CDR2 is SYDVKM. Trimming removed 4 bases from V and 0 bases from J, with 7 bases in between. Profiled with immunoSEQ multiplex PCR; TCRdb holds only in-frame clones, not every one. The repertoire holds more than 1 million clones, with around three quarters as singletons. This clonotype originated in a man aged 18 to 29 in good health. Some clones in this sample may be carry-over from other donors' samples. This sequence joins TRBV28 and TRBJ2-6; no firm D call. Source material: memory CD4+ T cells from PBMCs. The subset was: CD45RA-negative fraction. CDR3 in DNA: TGTGCCAGCAGTTCTAGGGTCTCTGGGGCCAACGTCCTGACTTTC. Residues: CASSSRVSGANVLTF.